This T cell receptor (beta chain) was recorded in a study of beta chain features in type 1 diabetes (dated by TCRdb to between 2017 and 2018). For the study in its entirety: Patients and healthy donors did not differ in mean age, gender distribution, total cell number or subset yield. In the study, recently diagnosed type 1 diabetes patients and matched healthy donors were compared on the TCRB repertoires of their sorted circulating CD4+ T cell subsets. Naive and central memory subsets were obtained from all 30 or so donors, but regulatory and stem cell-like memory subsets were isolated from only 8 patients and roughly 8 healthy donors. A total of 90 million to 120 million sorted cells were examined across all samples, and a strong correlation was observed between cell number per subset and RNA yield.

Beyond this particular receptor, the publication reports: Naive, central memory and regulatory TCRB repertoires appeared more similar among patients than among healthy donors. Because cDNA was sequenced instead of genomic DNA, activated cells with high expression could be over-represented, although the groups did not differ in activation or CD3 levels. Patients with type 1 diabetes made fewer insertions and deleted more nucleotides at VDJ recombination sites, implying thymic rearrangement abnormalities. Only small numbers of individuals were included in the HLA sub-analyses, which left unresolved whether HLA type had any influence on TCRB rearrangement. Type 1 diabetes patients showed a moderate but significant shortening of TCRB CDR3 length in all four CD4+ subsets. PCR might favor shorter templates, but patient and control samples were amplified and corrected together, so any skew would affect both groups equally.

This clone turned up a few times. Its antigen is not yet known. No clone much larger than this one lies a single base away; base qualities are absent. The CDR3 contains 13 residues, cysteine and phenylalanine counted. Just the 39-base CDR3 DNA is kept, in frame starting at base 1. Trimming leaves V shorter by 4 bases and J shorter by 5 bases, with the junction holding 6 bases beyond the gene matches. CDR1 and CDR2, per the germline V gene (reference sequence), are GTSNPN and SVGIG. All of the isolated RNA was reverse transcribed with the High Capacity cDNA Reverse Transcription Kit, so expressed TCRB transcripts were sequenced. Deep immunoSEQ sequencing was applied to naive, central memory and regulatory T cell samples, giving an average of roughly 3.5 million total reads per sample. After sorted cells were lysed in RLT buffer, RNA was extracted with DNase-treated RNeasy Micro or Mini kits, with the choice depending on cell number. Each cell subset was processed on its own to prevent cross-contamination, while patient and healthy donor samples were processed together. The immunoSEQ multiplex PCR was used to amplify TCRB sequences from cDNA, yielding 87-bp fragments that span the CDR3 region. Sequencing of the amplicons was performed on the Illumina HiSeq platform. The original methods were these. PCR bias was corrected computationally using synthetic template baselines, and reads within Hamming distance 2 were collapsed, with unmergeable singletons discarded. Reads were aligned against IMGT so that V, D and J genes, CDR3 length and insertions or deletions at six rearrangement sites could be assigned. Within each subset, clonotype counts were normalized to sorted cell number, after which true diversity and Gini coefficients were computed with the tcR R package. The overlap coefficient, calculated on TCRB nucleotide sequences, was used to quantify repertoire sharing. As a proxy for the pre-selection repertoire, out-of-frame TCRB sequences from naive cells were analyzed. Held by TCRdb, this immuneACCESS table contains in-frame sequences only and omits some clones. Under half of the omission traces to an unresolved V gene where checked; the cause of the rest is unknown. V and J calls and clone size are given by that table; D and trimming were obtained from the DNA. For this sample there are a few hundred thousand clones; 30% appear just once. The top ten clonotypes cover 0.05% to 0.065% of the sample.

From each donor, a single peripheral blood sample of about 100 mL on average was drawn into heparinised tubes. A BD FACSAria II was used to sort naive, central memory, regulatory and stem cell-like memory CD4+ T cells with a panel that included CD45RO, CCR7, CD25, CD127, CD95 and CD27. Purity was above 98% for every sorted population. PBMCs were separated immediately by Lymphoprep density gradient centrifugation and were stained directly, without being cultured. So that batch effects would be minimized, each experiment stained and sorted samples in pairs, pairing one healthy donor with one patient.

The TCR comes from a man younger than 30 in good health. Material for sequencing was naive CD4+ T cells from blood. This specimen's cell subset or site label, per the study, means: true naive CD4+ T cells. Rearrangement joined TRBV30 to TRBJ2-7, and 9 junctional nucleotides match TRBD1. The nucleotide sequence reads TGTGCCTGGACCACGGACAGGGGCCACGAGCAGTACTTC. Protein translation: CAWTTDRGHEQYF.